This T cell receptor beta chain emerged from a study of T cell responses to AZD1222 COVID-19 vaccine. Turning to the study itself: Pooled together were second doses at about 4 or about 12 weeks. Study findings and constraints: Nearly half of unique spike-specific TCRs reportedly avoided B.1.351 and B.1.1.7 mutated regions. Rises in breadth and depth of Spike-specific TCRs came after two AZD1222 doses. Only after the peak T cell response were repertoires sampled.

The table lists this clone with a count of one. What it binds is unknown. Clones were sequenced by immunoSEQ multiplex PCR, and TCRdb holds only the in-frame ones, with some missing. The sample lists more than 130,000 clones; approximately 90% were seen once. This CDR3 contains 13 residues. The V gene lost 4 bases and the J gene lost 2 bases, with 12 bases spanning the gap. Looked up from germline, CDR1 is GTSNPN and CDR2 is SVGIG (reference sequence). The clonotype was recovered from an adult in good health. Sequences were derived from peripheral blood, sampled on day 0 of AZD1222 vaccination. The chain recombines TRBV30 with TRBJ2-7, with D unresolved. Written as DNA, the CDR3 is TGTGCCTGGAAGAAGACCCTAGCCTACGAGCAGTACTTC. It codes for CAWKKTLAYEQYF.